There are a few counts of the clone carrying this TCR beta chain. The sample comes from a study of patients and donors after allogeneic stem cell transplantation. CDR1 is MDHEN, CDR2 SYDVKM, per germline. CDR3 length: 17 amino acids. The V end was cut by 6 bases, the J end by 0 bases, with 18 bases between. TCRdb re-called the RT-PCR reads through MiXCR, storing one row per CDR3 protein. Counted here are fewer than 250,000 distinct CDR3 sequences, 11% to 15% occurring once; the ten biggest clones make up roughly 12%. This TCR was sampled from a human donor who was either an allogeneic HSCT recipient or a stem cell or donor lymphocyte infusion donor (not recorded which). It is not recorded whose cells these are; they may come from a transplant donor. This rearrangement joins TRBV28 to TRBJ2-1; tentative D call: TRBD2 (6 bases). Material for sequencing was blood, either unsorted or a sorted T cell fraction (not recorded which). CDR3 DNA: TGTGCCAGCAGCCTCTTTTACGCGGGAAGCTCCTACAATGAGCAGTTCTTC. It codes for CASSLFYAGSSYNEQFF.